This T cell receptor (beta chain) is drawn from a study of shared clonotypes between healthy human individuals. Broader study findings: Among several donors, roughly 5.4% of naive CD4 clonotypes were found in common. Investigators expected sequencing depth to affect clonotype sharing among donors.

CD8 cells classed as naive were CD45RO-negative and positively selected for CCR7, excluding terminally differentiated effector memory CD45RA+ cells. Authors' methods: Without quality scores, immunoSEQ junctional reads could not be filtered like full-length reads. The assay was immunoSEQ multiplex PCR, and TCRdb's table has in-frame clones only and misses some. V, J and clone size reflect that table, while D and trimming were determined from the DNA. This sample has some 2,100,000 clones; approximately 94% occur once, and the top ten carry more than 1.5%. In regard to this clone: The antigen is unknown.

This clonotype originated in a man aged 18 to 29 in good health. Some clones in this sample may be carry-over from other donors' samples. The sample consisted of naive CD8+ T cells from PBMCs.

The CDR3 region is CASSFREVTGELFF. CDR3 nucleotide sequence: TGTGCCAGCAGTTTCCGGGAGGTCACCGGGGAGCTGTTTTTT. The chain joins TRBV28 to TRBJ2-2; TRBD2 matches at 7 bases. Germline assignment: CDR1 MDHEN and CDR2 SYDVKM. CDR3 length: 14 residues. J lost 4 bases, V lost 3 bases, and 2 bases had no gene match.